The 9 T cell receptor beta chains listed next were all sequenced from one sample in a study of tumor-infiltrating lymphocytes in primary liver carcinoma. With 500 ng total RNA as template and a constant-region primer, TCR beta cDNA was made. Three nested multiplex PCR rounds, a slightly modified ARM-PCR, produced the libraries for TCR beta. With TRBV1-TRBV30 forward primers and a C-beta reverse primer, the first two PCR rounds were run for about 10 cycles each. TCRdb recomputed calls from the multiplex PCR reads with MiXCR, one row per CDR3 protein. The sample consists of 90,000 to 150,000 distinct CDR3 sequences, nearly 70% of them appearing once. Starting material for RNA and DNA co-extraction consisted of roughly 19-31 mg of unsorted bulk tissue. What was sequenced was tumor-adjacent normal liver tissue. The receptors shown here come from a woman aged 60-75 years with primary liver carcinoma and hepatitis B virus infection.

The chain couples TRBV29-1 to TRBJ2-7; weak D call: TRBD2 (6 bases). Trimming shortened V by 3 bases and J by 8 bases, and 17 bases separated the two germline ends. CDR1 is SQVTM, CDR2 ANQGSEA, per germline. The CDR3 is 13 amino acids. Here the CDR3 DNA reads TGCAGCGTTGAGACGACGGGAGCTAATCAGCAGTACTTC. Its protein product is CSVETTGANQQYF.

As to this clonotype: As the CDR3 is not closed by the conserved phenylalanine or tryptophan, this likely results from a read error. It is unclear where the CDR3 begins or ends on the DNA, so no DNA is shown, and the CDR3 is as TCRdb lists it. The chain is built from TRBV28 and TRBJ2-5. In germline, CDR1 is MDHEN, CDR2 SYDVKM. The CDR3 comprises 12 residues, both ends counted. The CDR3 is CASSSTRTKPYY.

Notes on this clonotype: Germline is not matched at one junction end, which may reflect a read error. The chain uses TRBV11-2 and TRBJ2-3; D unresolved. This CDR3 comprises 17 residues. Germline-derived CDR1 and CDR2 are SGHAT and FQNNGV. This CDR3 reads CASNLGIRREGTDTQYF. The CDR3, as DNA: TGTGCCAGCAACTTGGGGATTCGAAGGGAAGGCACTGATACGCAGTATTTT. The full variable domain, in which reference TRBV11-2 and TRBJ2-3 provide the parts outside the CDR3, is EAGVAQSPRYKIIEKRQSVAFWCNPISGHATLYWYQQILGQGPKLLIQFQNNGVVDDSQLPKDRFSAERLKGVDSTLKIQPAKLEDSAVYLCASNLGIRREGTDTQYFGPGTRLTVL.

Regarding this clonotype: This CDR3 fails to terminate in the conserved phenylalanine or tryptophan, so it likely reflects a read error. This CDR3 is CASSPGETWSTDTQYL. CDR3 DNA: TGTGCCAGCAGCCCGGGGGAGACGTGGAGCACAGATACGCAGTATCTT. The V gene is TRBV11-2, the J gene TRBJ2-3; tentative D call: TRBD2 (6 bases). Germline V gene data show CDR1 as SGHAT and CDR2 as FQNNGV. Trimming left V 5 bases short and J 0 bases short, with 15 bases between. This CDR3 has 16 residues.

A word on this clonotype: Sequence at one end of the junction differs from germline and may be a read error. The CDR3 DNA reads as TGTGCCATCAGCCTATCCCGGTTAGTGGGGGCTGAAGCTTTCTTT. This gives the protein CAISLSRLVGAEAFF. This chain uses TRBV11-2 with TRBJ1-1, with a weak D call TRBD1 (5 bases). Germline assignment: CDR1 SGHAT and CDR2 FQNNGV. This CDR3 is built from 15 residues.

With respect to this clonotype: A much more abundant neighbour one base away suggests this may be a read error. The J gene is TRBJ2-7, the V gene TRBV5-1; 7 bases map to TRBD1. Germline V gene sequence: CDR1 SGHRS, CDR2 YFSETQ. This CDR3 is built from 15 residues. The CDR3 loop reads CASSLAPTGKDDQYF. For the CDR3, the DNA is TGCGCCAGCAGCTTGGCCCCGACAGGGAAAGACGATCAGTACTTC.

Details on this clonotype: This CDR3 fails to terminate in the conserved phenylalanine or tryptophan, so it likely reflects a read error. The limits of the CDR3 on the DNA are not certain, so only TCRdb's listed CDR3 is given. This chain's CDR3 is CTSSLNRAHELYS. This sequence joins TRBV7-3 and TRBJ2-7. Per the germline V gene, CDR1 is SGHTA and CDR2 is FQGTGA. The CDR3 sequence runs 13 residues, both termini included.

As for this clonotype: A much larger clonotype is one base distant, so this may be a read error. The rearrangement uses TRBV6-1 and TRBJ2-7, with a tentative D call TRBD1 (6 bases). The length of the CDR3 is 16 residues. The germline V gene has CDR1 MNHNS and CDR2 SASEGT. V was pared by 2 bases and J by 4 bases, with 18 bases between. CDR3 loop: CASSEPGHGRAYEQYF. The CDR3 nucleotides read TGTGCCAGCAGTGAACCGGGACATGGAAGAGCTTACGAGCAGTACTTC.

Comments on this clonotype: The CDR3 ends on some other residue instead of the conserved phenylalanine or tryptophan, so this is likely a read error. CDR3 loop: CASSQRQGSETQYI. Written as DNA, the CDR3 is TGCGCCAGTAGCCAGAGACAGGGTAGCGAGACCCAGTACATC. The chain is built from TRBV4-1 and TRBJ2-5; 7 bases line up with TRBD1. The CDR3 covers 14 residues. Germline V gene data show CDR1 as MGHRA and CDR2 as YSYEKL.